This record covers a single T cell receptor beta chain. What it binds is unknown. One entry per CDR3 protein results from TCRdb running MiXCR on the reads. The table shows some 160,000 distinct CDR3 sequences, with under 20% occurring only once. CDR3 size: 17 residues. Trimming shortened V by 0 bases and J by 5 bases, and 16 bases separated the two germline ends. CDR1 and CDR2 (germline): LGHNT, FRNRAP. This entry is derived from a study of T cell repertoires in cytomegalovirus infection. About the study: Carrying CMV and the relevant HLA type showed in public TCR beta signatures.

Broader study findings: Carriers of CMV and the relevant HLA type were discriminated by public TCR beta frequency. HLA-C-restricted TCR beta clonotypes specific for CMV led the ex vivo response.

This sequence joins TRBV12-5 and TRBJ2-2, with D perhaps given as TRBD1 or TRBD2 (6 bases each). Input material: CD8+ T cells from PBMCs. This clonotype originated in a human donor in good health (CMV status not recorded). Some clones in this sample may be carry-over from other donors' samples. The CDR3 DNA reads TGTGCTAGTGGTTTGGTACGAACAGGGAGGACTACCGGGGAGCTGTTTTTT. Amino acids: CASGLVRTGRTTGELFF.